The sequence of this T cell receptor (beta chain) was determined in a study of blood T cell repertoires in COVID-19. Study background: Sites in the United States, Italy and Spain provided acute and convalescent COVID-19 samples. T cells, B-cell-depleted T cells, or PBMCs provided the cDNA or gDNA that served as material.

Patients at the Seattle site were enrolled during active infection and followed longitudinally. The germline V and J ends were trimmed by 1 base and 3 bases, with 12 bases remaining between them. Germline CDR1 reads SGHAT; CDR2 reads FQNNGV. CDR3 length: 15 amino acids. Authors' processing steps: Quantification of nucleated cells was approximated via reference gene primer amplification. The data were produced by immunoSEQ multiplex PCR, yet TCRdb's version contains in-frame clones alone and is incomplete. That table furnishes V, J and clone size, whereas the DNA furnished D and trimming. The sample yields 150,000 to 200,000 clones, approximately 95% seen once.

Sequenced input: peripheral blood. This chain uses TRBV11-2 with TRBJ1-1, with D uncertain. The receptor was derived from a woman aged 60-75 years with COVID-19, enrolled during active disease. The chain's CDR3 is CASSLVSRLDTEAFF. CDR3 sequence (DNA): TGTGCCAGCAGCTTAGTATCGAGGCTCGACACTGAAGCTTTCTTT.